This paragraph reports one T cell receptor beta chain. What this receptor recognizes is not known. No clone much larger than this one lies a single base away; base qualities are absent. This sample was taken from a study of beta chain features in type 1 diabetes (dated 2018 in TCRdb). Broadly, across the study: Mean age, gender distribution, total cell number and subset yield were not different between patients and healthy donors. A total of around 100 million sorted cells were examined across all samples, and RNA yield correlated strongly with the number of cells per subset. The study compared TCRB repertoires of sorted circulating CD4+ T cell subsets between recently diagnosed type 1 diabetes patients and matched healthy donors. Naive and central memory subsets were obtained from all 30 or so donors, but regulatory and stem cell-like memory subsets were isolated from only 8 patients and 8 healthy donors.

What the work shows at the level of the full study, not this receptor alone: Because cDNA was sequenced instead of genomic DNA, activated cells with high expression could be over-represented, although the groups did not differ in activation or CD3 levels. Shorter templates might be favored by PCR, yet because patient and control samples were amplified and corrected together, any such skew would affect both groups equally. In all four CD4+ subsets, TCRB CDR3 length was moderately but significantly shorter in type 1 diabetes patients. At VDJ recombination sites, type 1 diabetes patients had fewer insertions and more deleted nucleotides, which implies abnormalities in thymic rearrangement. The naive, central memory and regulatory TCRB repertoires appeared to resemble one another more closely among patients than among healthy donors. Because small numbers of individuals were included in the HLA sub-analyses, any influence of HLA type on TCRB rearrangement was left unresolved.

All of the isolated RNA was reverse transcribed with the High Capacity cDNA Reverse Transcription Kit, so expressed TCRB transcripts were sequenced. Deep immunoSEQ sequencing was performed on naive, central memory and regulatory T cell samples, with an average of about 3.6 million total reads per sample. Sorted cells were lysed in RLT buffer and RNA was extracted with DNase-treated RNeasy Micro or Mini kits, depending on cell number. To prevent cross-contamination, every cell subset was processed on its own, while patient and healthy donor samples were processed together. TCRB sequences were amplified from cDNA with the immunoSEQ multiplex PCR, producing 87-bp fragments spanning the CDR3 region. Amplicons were sequenced on the Illumina HiSeq platform. The study's processing was this. PCR bias was corrected computationally using synthetic template baselines, and reads within Hamming distance 2 were collapsed, with unmergeable singletons discarded. Reads were aligned against IMGT to assign V, D and J genes, CDR3 length and insertions or deletions at six rearrangement sites. Clonotype counts were normalized to sorted cell number within each subset before computing true diversity and Gini coefficients with the tcR R package. The overlap coefficient, calculated on TCRB nucleotide sequences, was used to quantify repertoire sharing. Out-of-frame TCRB sequences from naive cells were analyzed to stand in for the pre-selection repertoire. Here the immuneACCESS table is served through TCRdb, limited to in-frame sequences with V and J called. Missing clones are a known gap in these copies; in checked studies unresolved V genes cover under half, and the rest lacks a known reason. The D gene and trimming were derived from the DNA, and the V and J assignments and clone size from that table. Here the sample has roughly 330,000 clones; 13% occur a single time. Of the sample, roughly 0.016% is held by the ten largest clones.

Each donor gave one peripheral blood draw, averaging roughly 0.11 L, which was collected into heparinised tubes. A BD FACSAria II was used to sort naive, central memory, regulatory and stem cell-like memory CD4+ T cells with a panel that included CD45RO, CCR7, CD25, CD127, CD95 and CD27. A purity above 95% was achieved for all sorted populations. Right away, PBMCs were isolated by Lymphoprep density gradient centrifugation and were stained directly, with no culture step. So that batch effects would be minimized, each experiment stained and sorted samples in pairs, pairing one healthy donor with one patient. The source of this sequence is a woman in her late teens or twenties with type 1 diabetes. Sequencing used naive CD4+ T cells from blood. The sample's cell subset or site label is to be understood as: true naive CD4+ T cells.

This receptor carries the CDR3 CASSTRLAGNNEQFF. The DNA sequence is as follows: TGCGCCAGCAGCACCCGACTAGCGGGGAACAATGAGCAGTTCTTC. The rearranged segments are TRBV5-1 and TRBJ2-1, with 11 central nucleotides matching TRBD2. V ends up 4 bases short and J 5 bases short, with an unmatched junction base count of 5. Its CDR3 holds 15 amino acids, cysteine through phenylalanine. The retained sequence is limited to the CDR3, 45 bases, with the frame set at the first base. Sequences SGHRS (CDR1) and YFSETQ (CDR2) are obtained from the germline V gene.